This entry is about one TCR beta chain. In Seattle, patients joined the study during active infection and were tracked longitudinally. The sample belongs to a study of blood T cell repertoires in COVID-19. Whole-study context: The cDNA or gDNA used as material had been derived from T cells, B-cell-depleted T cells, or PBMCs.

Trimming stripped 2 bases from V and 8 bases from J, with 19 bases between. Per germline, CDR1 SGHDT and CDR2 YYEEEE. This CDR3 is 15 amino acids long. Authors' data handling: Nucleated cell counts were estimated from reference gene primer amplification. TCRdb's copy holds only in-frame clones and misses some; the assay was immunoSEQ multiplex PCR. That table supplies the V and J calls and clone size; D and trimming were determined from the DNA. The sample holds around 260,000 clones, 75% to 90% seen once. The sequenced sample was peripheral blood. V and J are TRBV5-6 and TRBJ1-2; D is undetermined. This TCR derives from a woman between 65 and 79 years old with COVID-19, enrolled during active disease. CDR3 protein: CASSFLIWESRGYTF. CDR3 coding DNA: TGTGCCAGCAGCTTTTTAATTTGGGAGTCGAGGGGCTACACCTTC.